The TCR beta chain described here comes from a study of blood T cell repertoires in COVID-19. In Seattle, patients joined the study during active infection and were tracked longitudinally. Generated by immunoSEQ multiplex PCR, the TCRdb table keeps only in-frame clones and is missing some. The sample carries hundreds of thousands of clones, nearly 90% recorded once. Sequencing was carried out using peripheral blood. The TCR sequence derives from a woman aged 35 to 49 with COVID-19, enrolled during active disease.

CDR3 sequence reads: CASSSASTEAFF. CDR3 DNA: TGTGCCAGCTCATCCGCGAGCACTGAAGCTTTCTTT. This chain uses TRBV18 with TRBJ1-1; D is unclear. V dropped 5 bases and J dropped 4 bases, with 8 bases sitting between them. This CDR3 is built from 12 residues. The V gene's germline CDR1 is KGHSH and CDR2 LQKENI. Together with reference TRBV18 and TRBJ1-1, the CDR3 gives the full variable domain: NAGVMQNPRHLVRRRGQEARLRCSPMKGHSHVYWYRQLPEEGLKFMVYLQKENIIDESGMPKERFSAEFPKEGPSILRIQQVVRGDSAAYFCASSSASTEAFFGQGTRLTVV.